This T cell receptor beta chain was obtained from a study of T cells in Graves' hyperthyroidism and ophthalmopathy. This clonotype was detected many times. Amplified TCR beta CDR3 regions came from RNA transcripts. The HTBI primer set was used in a first-round RT-PCR of the TCR CDR3. TCRdb passed the multiplex PCR reads through MiXCR, listing each CDR3 protein once. The data show under 650,000 distinct CDR3 sequences, around 15% seen once. The receptor was isolated from a woman aged 25 to 39 with Graves' hyperthyroidism. Sequenced material: blood.

This chain's CDR3 is CASSLVWTGGEETQYF. The CDR3 coding sequence is TGTGCCAGCAGCTTGGTATGGACAGGGGGGGAAGAGACCCAGTACTTC. V and J are TRBV7-9 and TRBJ2-5; 10 positions agree with TRBD1. Germline V CDR1 and CDR2: SEHNR, FQNEAQ (reference sequence). The CDR3 totals 16 residues. The ends lost 3 bases at V and 3 bases at J; junction bases unmatched: 7.